The 30 T cell receptor beta chains below all came from one sample that was sequenced in a study of blood T cell repertoires in COVID-19. TCRdb's copy holds only in-frame clones and misses some; the assay was immunoSEQ multiplex PCR. The sample lists 70,000 to 95,000 clones, roughly 90% seen once, with approximately 7.3% in the top ten. The sample consisted of peripheral blood. Receptors originate from a man in his sixties or seventies with acute or convalescent COVID-19.

V gene TRBV13 combines with J gene TRBJ2-3; 8 bases are shared with TRBD1. CDR3 length: 15 residues. V lost 0 bases, J lost 1 base, and 0 bases stayed unmatched. Germline loops: CDR1 PRHDT, CDR2 FYEKMQ (reference sequence). CDR3 protein: CASSLGTGGTDTQYF. Here the CDR3 DNA reads TGTGCCAGCAGCTTAGGGACAGGGGGCACAGATACGCAGTATTTT. The full variable domain, with the rest looked up from reference TRBV13 and TRBJ2-3, is AAGVIQSPRHLIKEKRETATLKCYPIPRHDTVYWYQQGPGQDPQFLISFYEKMQSDKGSIPDRFSAQQFSDYHSELNMSSLELGDSALYFCASSLGTGGTDTQYFGPGTRLTVL.

The chain links TRBV2 to TRBJ2-1, with TRBD2 as a possible D gene (6 bases). V was cut by 3 bases and J by 5 bases, with 14 bases left in between. This CDR3 has 15 amino acids. Looked up from germline, CDR1 is SNHLY and CDR2 is FYNNEI. In DNA form, the CDR3 reads TGTGCCAGCAGTGAGGGGAGGAGGGTCAACAATGAGCAGTTCTTC. Its protein product is CASSEGRRVNNEQFF.

V and J are TRBV19 and TRBJ1-5, with D uncertain. Germline V gene data show CDR1 as LNHDA and CDR2 as SQIVND (reference sequence). The length of the CDR3 is 14 residues. V was cut by 3 bases and J by 0 bases, with 6 bases left in between. As DNA, the CDR3 is TGTGCCAGTAGTATCCTCGGTAGCAATCAGCCCCAGCATTTT. Residues: CASSILGSNQPQHF.

The rearrangement joins TRBV28 to TRBJ1-2; TRBD1 agrees at 10 bases. Germline assignment: CDR1 MDHEN and CDR2 SYDVKM. CDR3 length equals 14 residues. V dropped 7 bases and J dropped 4; count of bases not matched to a gene: 6. The CDR3 loop is CASTLTGGGYGYTF. As DNA, the CDR3 is TGTGCCAGCACCCTGACAGGGGGCGGCTATGGCTACACCTTC.

V and J are TRBV27 and TRBJ1-2, with D tentatively TRBD1 (6 bases). Germline lookup yields CDR1 MNHEY and CDR2 SMNVEV (reference sequence). Trimming left V 5 bases short and J 4 bases short, with 14 bases between. CDR3 length: 14 amino acids. The CDR3 DNA is TGTGCCAGCAGTCGCCAACAGGGCATCTATGGCTACACCTTC. It codes for CASSRQQGIYGYTF.

The chain has TRBV19 and TRBJ1-5, with 7 nucleotides matching TRBD1. The CDR3 sequence is 15 residues long. Looked up from germline, CDR1 is LNHDA and CDR2 is SQIVND (reference sequence). Germline trimming cut 5 bases from V and 6 bases from J; bases unmatched to any gene: 10. As DNA, the CDR3 is TGTGCCAGTAGTCGTCGACAGGGAGTCATTCAGCCCCAGCATTTT. Its translation is CASSRRQGVIQPQHF.

The V gene is TRBV7-2, the J gene TRBJ2-1, with 9 bases lining up with TRBD2. Per the germline V gene, CDR1 is SGHTA and CDR2 is FQGNSA. The CDR3 loop spans 15 amino acids. With 2 bases clipped from V and 3 bases from J, the junction kept 2 bases outside the gene matches. Here the CDR3 DNA reads TGTGCCAGCAGCTTATCTAGCGGGGTCTACAATGAGCAGTTCTTC. Its translation is CASSLSSGVYNEQFF. Drawing the rest from reference TRBV7-2 and TRBJ2-1, the complete variable domain is GAGVSQSPSNKVTEKGKDVELRCDPISGHTALYWYRQSLGQGLEFLIYFQGNSAPDKSGLPSDRFSAERTGGSVSTLTIQRTQQEDSAVYLCASSLSSGVYNEQFFGPGTRLTVL.

The CDR3 coding sequence is TGTGCCAGCTCACCGGGGGACAGAAACTACGAGCAGTACTTC. Its protein product is CASSPGDRNYEQYF. The rearrangement joins TRBV18 to TRBJ2-7; 7 positions agree with TRBD1. V was clipped by 3 bases and J by 3 bases; unmatched bases: 5. CDR3 length: 14 residues. Germline V gene sequence: CDR1 KGHSH, CDR2 LQKENI.

V usage is TRBV12-3 or TRBV12-4 and J usage is TRBJ1-5, with D perhaps TRBD1 (6 bases). This CDR3 has 12 amino acids. V was shortened by 5 bases and J by 8 bases, with 10 bases between the two germline ends. The CDR3 coding sequence is TGTGCCAGCAGTCAAGGGGGAGAGCCCCAGCATTTT. Its protein is CASSQGGEPQHF.

The chain links TRBV29-1 to TRBJ2-4, with 7 bases aligning to TRBD1. The CDR3 has 14 residues. After removal of 7 bases from V and 9 bases from J, the junction contained 15 bases not matched to a gene. CDR1 is SQVTM and CDR2 is ANQGSEA in the germline V gene. CDR3: CSARGGNRGSIQYF. The CDR3 bases are TGCAGCGCCCGAGGGGGAAACAGGGGTTCCATTCAGTACTTC. The variable domain in full, completed from reference TRBV29-1 and TRBJ2-4, reads SAVISQKPSRDICQRGTSLTIQCQVDSQVTMMFWYRQQPGQSLTLIATANQGSEATYESGFVIDKFPISRPNLTFSTLTVSNMSPEDSSIYLCSARGGNRGSIQYFGAGTRLSVL.

This chain links TRBV5-1 with TRBJ2-6; D is possibly TRBD2 (5 bases). The CDR3 has 19 residues. V was trimmed by 4 bases and J by 4 bases, leaving 24 bases between them. Per the germline V gene, CDR1 is SGHRS and CDR2 is YFSETQ. The CDR3 sequence is CASSQLSAQRLGGANVLTF. CDR3 coding DNA: TGCGCCAGCAGCCAACTTAGCGCCCAGAGGCTGGGGGGGGCCAACGTCCTGACTTTC.

The CDR3 reads CASSRQGKNEQFF. In DNA, the CDR3 is TGTGCCAGCAGCCGACAGGGAAAAAATGAGCAGTTCTTC. The chain couples TRBV3-1 (or the pseudogene TRBV3-2) to TRBJ2-1; 7 bases agree with TRBD1. The CDR3 is 13 amino acids. J gave up 7 bases and V 4 bases, and 4 bases lay outside the gene matches. CDR1 is LGHDT and CDR2 is YNNKEL in the germline V gene (reference sequence).

The chain employs TRBV5-6 and TRBJ1-3; D is undetermined. The V gene's germline CDR1 is SGHDT and CDR2 YYEEEE. V was cut by 0 bases and J by 0 bases, with 4 bases left in between. This CDR3 has 14 residues. CDR3 DNA: TGTGCCAGCAGCTTGGGCAGCTCTGGAAACACCATATATTTT. This gives the protein CASSLGSSGNTIYF.

The sample holds one count of this clone. This chain uses TRBV9 with TRBJ2-1; TRBD2 matches at 13 bases. V shed 6 bases and J 1 base; nucleotides not matched to a gene: 7. Germline V lookup: CDR1 SGDLS, CDR2 YYNGEE. There are 17 residues in the CDR3. CDR3 loop: CASNPTSGRPSYNEQFF. The CDR3 DNA follows: TGTGCCAGCAATCCGACTAGCGGGAGGCCTTCCTACAATGAGCAGTTCTTC.

The rearrangement uses TRBV28 and TRBJ1-2; D possibly corresponds to TRBD1 (5 bases). Trimming took 5 bases from V and 7 from J, leaving 17 bases between them. Germline V gives CDR1 MDHEN, CDR2 SYDVKM. The CDR3 consists of 14 residues. Written as DNA, the CDR3 is TGTGCCAGCAGTCGCTCCGGACAACGTCGTGGCTACACCTTC. This translates into CASSRSGQRRGYTF.

This clone appeared a single time. The chain has TRBV20-1 and TRBJ1-4, with D hard to call. V dropped 5 bases and J dropped 11 bases, with 9 bases sitting between them. Per the germline V gene, CDR1 is DFQATT and CDR2 is SNEGSKA (reference sequence). This CDR3 contains 10 residues. Written as DNA, the CDR3 is TGCAGTGCTCTGAGAGGGAAACTGTTTTTT. It yields the protein CSALRGKLFF.

The rearrangement links TRBV6-2 or TRBV6-3 to TRBJ2-1, with 7 bases lining up with TRBD1. Per the germline V gene, CDR1 is MNHEY and CDR2 is SVGEGT. This CDR3 has 14 amino acids. Germline trimming cut 4 bases from V and 4 bases from J; bases unmatched to any gene: 4. The CDR3 here is CASSLYRGYNEQFF. The CDR3 region has the DNA TGTGCCAGCAGTTTATACAGGGGATACAATGAGCAGTTCTTC.

The chain combines TRBV12-3 or TRBV12-4 with TRBJ2-2, with D maybe TRBD1 (5 bases). The ends were cut back, 4 bases at V and 4 bases at J, with 7 bases in the middle. The CDR3 spans 13 residues. Here the CDR3 reads CASSSRATGELFF. The CDR3, as DNA: TGTGCCAGCAGTTCCAGGGCCACCGGGGAGCTGTTTTTT.

This clone was picked up one time. The chain combines TRBV11-2 with TRBJ2-1; maybe TRBD2 (5 bases). Germline values: CDR1 SGHAT, CDR2 FQNNGV. Between the trimmed V and J ends, which lost 6 bases and 4 bases, there was a span of 16 bases. The CDR3 loop spans 15 amino acids. CDR3 protein: CASSSLAFGYNEQFF. The CDR3 nucleotides read TGTGCCAGCAGTTCTCTAGCTTTTGGGTACAATGAGCAGTTCTTC. Full variable domain (outside the CDR3, taken from reference TRBV11-2 and TRBJ2-1): EAGVAQSPRYKIIEKRQSVAFWCNPISGHATLYWYQQILGQGPKLLIQFQNNGVVDDSQLPKDRFSAERLKGVDSTLKIQPAKLEDSAVYLCASSSLAFGYNEQFFGPGTRLTVL.

The V call is TRBV3-1 (or the pseudogene TRBV3-2), the J call TRBJ1-1, with TRBD1 as a possible D gene (6 bases). The CDR3 sequence is 15 residues long. V lost 2 bases to trimming and J lost 1 base, with 11 bases between them. CDR1 is LGHDT, CDR2 YNNKEL, per germline (reference sequence). CDR3 coding DNA: TGTGCCAGCAGCCAAAGACAGGCAGGGAACACTGAAGCTTTCTTT. This translates into CASSQRQAGNTEAFF.

V and J are TRBV9 and TRBJ2-1; 7 positions agree with TRBD2. This CDR3 comprises 15 residues. V trimming: 4 bases; J trimming: 4 bases; junction bases outside the gene matches: 8. Per germline, CDR1 SGDLS and CDR2 YYNGEE. In DNA form, the CDR3 reads TGTGCCAGCAGCCCTGAGACTAGCTGGTACAATGAGCAGTTCTTC. Translation gives CASSPETSWYNEQFF.

The V and J genes are TRBV2 and TRBJ2-7, with D possibly being TRBD2 (5 bases). Trimming cost V 8 bases and J 1 base, with 18 bases left between them. CDR1 and CDR2 (germline): SNHLY, FYNNEI. The CDR3 has 15 amino acids. CDR3 nucleotides: TGTGCCAGCGCGGTTGCTGAGGGTAGGTCCTACGAGCAGTACTTC. Amino acids: CASAVAEGRSYEQYF.

V and J are TRBV5-6 and TRBJ2-2; the D gene is possibly TRBD2 (5 bases). This CDR3 is 14 amino acids long. The V and J ends lost 2 bases and 2 bases respectively, with 7 bases between them. CDR1 is SGHDT, CDR2 YYEEEE, per germline. CDR3 in amino acids: CASSFSDNTGELFF. Here the CDR3 DNA reads TGTGCCAGCAGCTTTAGCGATAACACCGGGGAGCTGTTTTTT.

The chain is built from TRBV30 and TRBJ2-5; perhaps TRBD2 as D (7 bases). CDR3 length: 14 residues. CDR1 and CDR2 (germline): GTSNPN, SVGIG (reference sequence). V lost 0 bases to trimming and J lost 5 bases, with 13 bases between them. CDR3 nucleotide sequence: TGTGCCTGGAGTGTAGGGGGGGTGAGGGAGACCCAGTACTTC. It specifies CAWSVGGVRETQYF.

The CDR3 reads CAISEGTGGPNEKLFF. CDR3 sequence (DNA): TGTGCCATCAGTGAGGGAACAGGGGGCCCTAATGAAAAACTGTTTTTT. This chain joins TRBV10-3 and TRBJ1-4, with 9 bases identical to TRBD1. There are 16 residues in the CDR3. The germline CDR1 and CDR2 sequences are ENHRY and SYGVKD. Trimming at V came to 2 bases and at J to 3 bases, leaving 4 bases not matched to a gene.

The DNA for the CDR3 is TGCGCCAGCAGCCAGGGACTAGCGGCATACAATGAGCAGTTCTTC. Amino acid sequence: CASSQGLAAYNEQFF. This rearrangement joins TRBV4-3 to TRBJ2-1; 11 nucleotides align to TRBD2. J gave up 4 bases and V 3 bases, and 2 bases lay outside the gene matches. Germline V gives CDR1 LGHNA, CDR2 YSLEER. CDR3 size: 15 residues.

The gene calls are TRBV11-3 and TRBJ2-3; weak D call: TRBD2 (6 bases). CDR1 SGHNT and CDR2 YENEEA come from the germline V gene. The CDR3 length is 14 residues. V was cut by 4 bases and J by 5 bases, with 13 bases left in between. The CDR3 sequence: CASSSGRREDTQYF. The CDR3 DNA reads TGTGCCAGCAGCTCGGGTCGGAGGGAAGATACGCAGTATTTT.

The rearrangement links TRBV9 to TRBJ2-3; TRBD2 aligns across 15 bases. Germline CDR1 SGDLS, CDR2 YYNGEE. Trimming at V came to 2 bases and at J to 1 base, leaving 5 bases not matched to a gene. The CDR3 totals 18 residues. In DNA, the CDR3 is TGTGCCAGCAGCGTCGGACTAGCGGGGGGGAAACGCACAGATACGCAGTATTTT. It codes for CASSVGLAGGKRTDTQYF.

The J gene is TRBJ1-2, the V gene TRBV6-2 or TRBV6-3; 9 bases line up with TRBD1. Germline loops: CDR1 MNHEY, CDR2 SVGEGT. The CDR3 runs 16 residues. The V and J ends lost 0 bases and 7 bases, in that order; junction bases with no gene match: 9. The CDR3 DNA follows: TGTGCCAGCAGTTACTCCTGGACAGGGGTTATCGGTGGCTACACCTTC. As protein: CASSYSWTGVIGGYTF.

The chain uses TRBV11-2 and TRBJ2-4; 7 bases map to TRBD1. CDR3 length: 17 amino acids. The germline CDR1 and CDR2 sequences are SGHAT and FQNNGV. The junction had 7 bases not matched to a gene; V was cut back by 1 base and J by 1 base. CDR3: CASSLGTGLLAKNIQYF. The CDR3 DNA sequence: TGTGCCAGCAGCTTAGGGACAGGACTTCTTGCCAAAAACATTCAGTACTTC.